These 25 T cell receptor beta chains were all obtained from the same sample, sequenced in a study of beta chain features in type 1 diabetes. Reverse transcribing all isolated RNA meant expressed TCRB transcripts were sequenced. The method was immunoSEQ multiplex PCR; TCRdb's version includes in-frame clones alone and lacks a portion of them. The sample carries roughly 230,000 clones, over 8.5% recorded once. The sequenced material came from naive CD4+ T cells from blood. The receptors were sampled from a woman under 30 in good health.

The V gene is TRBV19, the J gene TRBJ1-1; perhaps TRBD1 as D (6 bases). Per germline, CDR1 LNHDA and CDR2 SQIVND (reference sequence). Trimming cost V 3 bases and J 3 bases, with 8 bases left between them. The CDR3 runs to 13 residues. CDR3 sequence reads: CASSIGQHTEAFF. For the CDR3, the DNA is TGTGCCAGTAGTATTGGACAGCACACTGAAGCTTTCTTT. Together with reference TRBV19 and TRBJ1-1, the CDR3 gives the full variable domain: DGGITQSPKYLFRKEGQNVTLSCEQNLNHDAMYWYRQDPGQGLRLIYYSQIVNDFQKGDIAEGYSVSREKKESFPLTVTSAQKNPTAFYLCASSIGQHTEAFFGQGTRLTVV.

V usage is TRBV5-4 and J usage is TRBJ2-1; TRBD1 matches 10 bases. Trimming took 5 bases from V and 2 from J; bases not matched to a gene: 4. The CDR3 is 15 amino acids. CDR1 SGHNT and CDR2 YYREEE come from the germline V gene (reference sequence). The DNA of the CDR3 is TGTGCCAGCAGGGCGGACAGGGGGACCTACAATGAGCAGTTCTTC. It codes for CASRADRGTYNEQFF.

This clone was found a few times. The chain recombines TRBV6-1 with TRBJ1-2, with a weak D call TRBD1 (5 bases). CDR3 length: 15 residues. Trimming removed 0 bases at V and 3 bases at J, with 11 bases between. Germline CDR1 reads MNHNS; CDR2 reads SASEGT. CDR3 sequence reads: CASSEAQWGHYGYTF. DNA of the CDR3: TGTGCCAGCAGTGAAGCGCAGTGGGGCCACTATGGCTACACCTTC.

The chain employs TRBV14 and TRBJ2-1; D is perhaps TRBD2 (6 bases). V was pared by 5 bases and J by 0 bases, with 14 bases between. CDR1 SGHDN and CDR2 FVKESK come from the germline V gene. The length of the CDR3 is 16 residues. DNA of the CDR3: TGTGCCAGCAGCTTCTACGGGGGATCCTCCTACAATGAGCAGTTCTTC. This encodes CASSFYGGSSYNEQFF.

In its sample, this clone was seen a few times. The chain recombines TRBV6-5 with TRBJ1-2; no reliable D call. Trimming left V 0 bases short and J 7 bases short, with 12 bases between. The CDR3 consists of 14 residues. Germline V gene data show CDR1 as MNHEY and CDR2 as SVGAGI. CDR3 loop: CASSYSSTNLGYTF. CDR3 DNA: TGTGCCAGCAGTTACTCGTCGACAAACCTTGGCTACACCTTC.

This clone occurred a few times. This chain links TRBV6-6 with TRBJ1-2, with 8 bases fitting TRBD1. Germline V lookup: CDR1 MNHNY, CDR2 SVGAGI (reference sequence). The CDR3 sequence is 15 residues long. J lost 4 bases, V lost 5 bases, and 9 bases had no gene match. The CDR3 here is CASSPGDRRTYGYTF. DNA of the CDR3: TGTGCCAGCAGTCCCGGGGACAGGAGAACCTATGGCTACACCTTC.

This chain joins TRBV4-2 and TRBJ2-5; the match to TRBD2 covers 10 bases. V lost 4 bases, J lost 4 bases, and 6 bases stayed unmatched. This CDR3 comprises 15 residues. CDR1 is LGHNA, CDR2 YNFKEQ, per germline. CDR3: CASSPSGSEGETQYF. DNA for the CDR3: TGTGCCAGCAGCCCTAGCGGGAGTGAGGGAGAGACCCAGTACTTC.

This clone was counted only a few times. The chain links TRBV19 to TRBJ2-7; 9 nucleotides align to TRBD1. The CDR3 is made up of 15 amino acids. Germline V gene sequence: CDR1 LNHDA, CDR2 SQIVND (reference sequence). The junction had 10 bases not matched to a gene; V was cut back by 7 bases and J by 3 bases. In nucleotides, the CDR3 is TGTGCCAGTAAACGGACAGGGGATCACGGCTACGAGCAGTACTTC. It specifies CASKRTGDHGYEQYF.

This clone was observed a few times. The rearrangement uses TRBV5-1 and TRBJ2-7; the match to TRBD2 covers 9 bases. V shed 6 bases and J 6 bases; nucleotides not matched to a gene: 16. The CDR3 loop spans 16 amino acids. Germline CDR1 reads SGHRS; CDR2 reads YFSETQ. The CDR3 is CASNPLSGRPGREQYF. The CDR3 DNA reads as TGCGCCAGCAACCCCCTTAGCGGGAGACCGGGCCGCGAGCAGTACTTC.

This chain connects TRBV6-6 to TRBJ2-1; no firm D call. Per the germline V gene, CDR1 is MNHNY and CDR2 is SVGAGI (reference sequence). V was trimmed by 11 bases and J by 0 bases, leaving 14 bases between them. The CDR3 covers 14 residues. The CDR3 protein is CAVRGPSSYNEQFF. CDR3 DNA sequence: TGTGCCGTCCGAGGCCCCAGCTCCTACAATGAGCAGTTCTTC.

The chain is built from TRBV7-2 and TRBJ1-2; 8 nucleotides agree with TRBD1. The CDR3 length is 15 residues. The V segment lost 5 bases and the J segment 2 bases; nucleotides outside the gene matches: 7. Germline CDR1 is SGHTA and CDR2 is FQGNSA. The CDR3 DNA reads TGTGCCAGCAGCCTACAGGGGGGGGAAAACTATGGCTACACCTTC. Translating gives CASSLQGGENYGYTF. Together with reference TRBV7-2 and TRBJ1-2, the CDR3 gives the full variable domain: GAGVSQSPSNKVTEKGKDVELRCDPISGHTALYWYRQSLGQGLEFLIYFQGNSAPDKSGLPSDRFSAERTGGSVSTLTIQRTQQEDSAVYLCASSLQGGENYGYTFGSGTRLTVV.

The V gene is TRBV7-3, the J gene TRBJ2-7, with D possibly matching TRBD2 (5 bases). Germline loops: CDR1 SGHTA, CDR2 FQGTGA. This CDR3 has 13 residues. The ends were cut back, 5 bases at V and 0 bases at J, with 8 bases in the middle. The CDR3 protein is CASSRGSSYEQYF. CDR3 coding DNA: TGTGCCAGCAGCCGAGGGAGCTCCTACGAGCAGTACTTC.

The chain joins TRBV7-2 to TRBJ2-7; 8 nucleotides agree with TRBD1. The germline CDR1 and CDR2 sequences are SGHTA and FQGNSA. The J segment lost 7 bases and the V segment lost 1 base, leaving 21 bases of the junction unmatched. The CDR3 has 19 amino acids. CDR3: CASSLVRYESQGAVDEQYF. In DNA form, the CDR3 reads TGTGCCAGCAGCTTAGTACGATATGAGTCCCAGGGGGCCGTCGATGAGCAGTACTTC. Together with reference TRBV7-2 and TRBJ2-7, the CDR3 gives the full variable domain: GAGVSQSPSNKVTEKGKDVELRCDPISGHTALYWYRQSLGQGLEFLIYFQGNSAPDKSGLPSDRFSAERTGGSVSTLTIQRTQQEDSAVYLCASSLVRYESQGAVDEQYFGPGTRLTVT.

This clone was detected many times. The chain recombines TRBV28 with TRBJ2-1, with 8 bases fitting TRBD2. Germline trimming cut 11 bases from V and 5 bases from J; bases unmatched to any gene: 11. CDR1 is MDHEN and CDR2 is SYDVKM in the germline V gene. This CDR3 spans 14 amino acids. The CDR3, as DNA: TGTGCCGGTAACGCGGGGGGTGACAACAATGAGCAGTTCTTC. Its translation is CAGNAGGDNNEQFF.

This chain's CDR3 is CASSSGAKNIQYF. CDR3 DNA: TGTGCCAGTAGCTCGGGTGCCAAAAACATTCAGTACTTC. The chain combines TRBV19 with TRBJ2-4, with unresolved D. Between the trimmed V and J ends, which lost 6 bases and 1 base, there was a span of 7 bases. The V gene's germline CDR1 is LNHDA and CDR2 SQIVND (reference sequence). The CDR3 loop spans 13 amino acids.

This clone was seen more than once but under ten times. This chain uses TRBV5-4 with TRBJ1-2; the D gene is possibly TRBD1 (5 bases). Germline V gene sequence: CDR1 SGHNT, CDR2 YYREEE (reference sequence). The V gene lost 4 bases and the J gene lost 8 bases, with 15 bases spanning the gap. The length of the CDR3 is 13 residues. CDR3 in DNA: TGTGCCAGCAGCGCCGTTTCCCAGGGAGGCTACACCTTC. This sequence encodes CASSAVSQGGYTF.

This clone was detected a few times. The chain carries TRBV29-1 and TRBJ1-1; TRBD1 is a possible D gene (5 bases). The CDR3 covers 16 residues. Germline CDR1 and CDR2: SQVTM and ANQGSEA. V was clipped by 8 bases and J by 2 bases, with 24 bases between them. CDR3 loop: CSTRQSRAHGNTEAFF. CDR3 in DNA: TGCAGCACCAGACAGTCCCGGGCTCATGGAAACACTGAAGCTTTCTTT. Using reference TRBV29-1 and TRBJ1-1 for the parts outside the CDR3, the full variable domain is SAVISQKPSRDICQRGTSLTIQCQVDSQVTMMFWYRQQPGQSLTLIATANQGSEATYESGFVIDKFPISRPNLTFSTLTVSNMSPEDSSIYLCSTRQSRAHGNTEAFFGQGTRLTVV.

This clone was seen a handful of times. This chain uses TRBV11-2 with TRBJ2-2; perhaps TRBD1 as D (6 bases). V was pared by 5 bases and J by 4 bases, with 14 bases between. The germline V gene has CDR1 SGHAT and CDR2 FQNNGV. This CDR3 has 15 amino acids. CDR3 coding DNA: TGTGCCAGCAGCGAACAGGGTTGGGGCACCGGGGAGCTGTTTTTT. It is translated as CASSEQGWGTGELFF.

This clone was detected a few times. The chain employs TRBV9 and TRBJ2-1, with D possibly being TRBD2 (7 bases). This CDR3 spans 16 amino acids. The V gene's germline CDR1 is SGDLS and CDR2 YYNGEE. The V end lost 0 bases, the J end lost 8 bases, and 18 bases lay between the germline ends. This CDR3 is CASSVGQLGGGYEQFF. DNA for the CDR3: TGTGCCAGCAGCGTAGGTCAGTTGGGGGGGGGCTATGAGCAGTTCTTC.

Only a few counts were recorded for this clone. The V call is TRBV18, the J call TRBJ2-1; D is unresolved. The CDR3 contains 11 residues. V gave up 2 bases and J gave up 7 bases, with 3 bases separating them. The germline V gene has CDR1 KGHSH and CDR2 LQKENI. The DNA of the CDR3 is TGTGCCAGCTCACCAACTAATGAGCAGTTCTTC. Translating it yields CASSPTNEQFF.

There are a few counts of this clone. This CDR3 reads CASSLVRGGSPLHF. The CDR3 DNA sequence: TGTGCCAGCAGCTTAGTCAGGGGCGGTTCACCCCTCCACTTT. V usage is TRBV7-2 and J usage is TRBJ1-6; D might be TRBD1 (6 bases). Germline CDR1 reads SGHTA; CDR2 reads FQGNSA. The CDR3 extends over 14 amino acids. The germline V and J ends were trimmed by 1 base and 9 bases, with 10 bases remaining between them.

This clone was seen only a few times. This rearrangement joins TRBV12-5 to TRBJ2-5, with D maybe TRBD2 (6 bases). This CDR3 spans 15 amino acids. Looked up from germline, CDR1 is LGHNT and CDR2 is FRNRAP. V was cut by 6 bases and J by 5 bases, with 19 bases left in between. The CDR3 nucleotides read TGTGCTAGTGGCCCCGGAGGAGGGCCCCTGGAGACCCAGTACTTC. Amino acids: CASGPGGGPLETQYF.

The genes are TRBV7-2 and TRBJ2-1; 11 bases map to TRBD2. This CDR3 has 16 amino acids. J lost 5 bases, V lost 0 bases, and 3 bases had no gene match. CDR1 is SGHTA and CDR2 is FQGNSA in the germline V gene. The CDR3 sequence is CASSLALAGGNNEQFF. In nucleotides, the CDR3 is TGTGCCAGCAGCTTAGCTCTAGCGGGGGGCAACAATGAGCAGTTCTTC. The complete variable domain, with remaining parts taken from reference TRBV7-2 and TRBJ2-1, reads GAGVSQSPSNKVTEKGKDVELRCDPISGHTALYWYRQSLGQGLEFLIYFQGNSAPDKSGLPSDRFSAERTGGSVSTLTIQRTQQEDSAVYLCASSLALAGGNNEQFFGPGTRLTVL.

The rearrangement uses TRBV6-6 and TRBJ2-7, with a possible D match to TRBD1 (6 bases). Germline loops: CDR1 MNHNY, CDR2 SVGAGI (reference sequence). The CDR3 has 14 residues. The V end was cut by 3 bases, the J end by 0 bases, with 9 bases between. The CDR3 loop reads CASSYTGSSYEQYF. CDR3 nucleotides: TGTGCCAGCAGTTATACAGGGAGCTCCTACGAGCAGTACTTC.

The CDR3 loop reads CASRNGGGPTDTQYF. The CDR3 DNA sequence: TGTGCCAGCAGGAATGGGGGGGGCCCCACAGATACGCAGTATTTT. The gene calls are TRBV6-5 and TRBJ2-3; maybe TRBD2 (7 bases). V shed 6 bases and J shed 2 bases, with 15 bases lying between them. Germline V gene data show CDR1 as MNHEY and CDR2 as SVGAGI. This CDR3 contains 15 residues.